This is a list of T cell receptor beta chains from one sample in a study of blood T cell repertoires in COVID-19. Only in-frame clones appear in the TCRdb table, and some are missing; sequencing was by immunoSEQ multiplex PCR. This sample has 62,000 or so clones, with 88% found just once. Sequencing used peripheral blood. Receptors were obtained from a human donor in a cohort sampled during active COVID-19. Both conserved end residues are part of each CDR3. A D gene is named only where the DNA matches it firmly. Rows may omit the clone size; those that give it use once, few, many or a size class.

d_call j_call v_call cdr3_length clone_size cdr3_nt cdr3_aa
TRBD2 TRBJ2-1 TRBV2 17 - TGTGCCAGCAGTGAAGGTTTAGCGGGCCACTCTGGCAATGAGCAGTTCTTC CASSEGLAGHSGNEQFF
- TRBJ1-1 TRBV7-2 15 - TGTGCCAGCAGCTTTTTTTCAGGGCTGAACACTGAAGCTTTCTTT CASSFFSGLNTEAFF
TRBD1 TRBJ2-6 TRBV9 17 - TGTGCCAGCAGCGGGCTAGGACAGGGAACCGGGGCCAACGTCCTGACTTTC CASSGLGQGTGANVLTF
- TRBJ2-3 TRBV9 16 - TGTGCCAGCAGCGTAGGTCTCGGGAGTGCAACAGATACGCAGTATTTT CASSVGLGSATDTQYF
TRBD2 TRBJ2-3 TRBV9 15 - TGTGCCAGCACAGTAGCGGGAGCCCCCACAGATACGCAGTATTTT CASTVAGAPTDTQYF
TRBD1 TRBJ2-7 TRBV19 15 - TGTGCCAGTAGTATGACAGGGGGTTCCCCAAGCGAGCAGTACTTC CASSMTGGSPSEQYF
- TRBJ2-3 TRBV11-1 14 - TGTGCCAGCAGCTTAGGGGCTGGCACAGATACGCAGTATTTT CASSLGAGTDTQYF
TRBD2 TRBJ2-3 TRBV9 14 - TGTGCCAGCAGCTACGGGAGCGGGGGAGATACGCAGTATTTT CASSYGSGGDTQYF
- TRBJ1-2 TRBV7-2 13 - TGTGCCAGCAGCTTAGCGCTCGCGGGCGGCTACACCTTC CASSLALAGGYTF
- TRBJ2-1 TRBV20-1 15 once TGCAGTGCTAGTGCCGTACAGCGGGCGTACAATGAGCAGTTCTTC CSASAVQRAYNEQFF
TRBD1 TRBJ2-7 TRBV19 15 - TGTGCCAGTAGTATAAAGACAGGGGAGTCCTACGAGCAGTACTTC CASSIKTGESYEQYF
- TRBJ2-5 TRBV2 14 - TGTGCCAGCTCTCCCCTTTGGGGAGGCGAGACCCAGTACTTC CASSPLWGGETQYF
- TRBJ2-1 TRBV30 13 - TGTGCCTGGAGTGTAATGGCGGGCAATGAGCAGTTCTTC CAWSVMAGNEQFF
- TRBJ2-7 TRBV24-1 14 - TGTGCCACCAGCCAGGGTGATGTTTCCTACGAGCAGTACTTC CATSQGDVSYEQYF
- TRBJ2-2 TRBV18 12 - TGTGCCAGCTCACCGAGCCACGGGGAGCTGTTTTTT CASSPSHGELFF
- TRBJ2-1 TRBV24-1 16 - TGTGCCACCAGTGATCCGTTCCGCGGGGTCTACAATGAGCAGTTCTTC CATSDPFRGVYNEQFF
TRBD1 TRBJ1-3 TRBV29-1 13 - TGCAGCGGTGGGACAGGCTCTGGAAACACCATATATTTT CSGGTGSGNTIYF
- TRBJ2-1 TRBV19 16 - TGTGCCAGTAGTATAGACAGGGGCATAGGTTACAATGAGCAGTTCTTC CASSIDRGIGYNEQFF
TRBD2 TRBJ2-7 TRBV2 12 - TGTGCCAGCAGCCGGACTAGAGGCGAGCAGTACTTC CASSRTRGEQYF
TRBD2 TRBJ2-1 TRBV5-1 16 - TGCGCCAGCAGCTCCTGGACTAGCGGGATAAAGGGTGAGCAGTTCTTC CASSSWTSGIKGEQFF
- TRBJ2-1 TRBV27 14 once TGTGCCAGCAGTAGAGGACAAGACCGCCATGAGCAGTTCTTC CASSRGQDRHEQFF
TRBD1 TRBJ1-5 TRBV28 16 - TGTGCCAGCAGTGCCGGGACAGCGTATAGCAATCAGCCCCAGCATTTT CASSAGTAYSNQPQHF
- TRBJ1-1 TRBV5-6 16 - TGTGCCAGCAGCTTGAATTTAGGGGCGCTGGGGACTGAAGCTTTCTTT CASSLNLGALGTEAFF
TRBD2 TRBJ2-5 TRBV5-1 14 - TGCGCCAGCAGCTTAGCGGGAGTCCGAGAGACCCAGTACTTC CASSLAGVRETQYF
TRBD1 TRBJ2-5 TRBV6-1 15 - TGTGCCAGCAGTGATCCACAGGGGGCGCCGAGGACCCAGTACTTC CASSDPQGAPRTQYF
- TRBJ1-2 TRBV7-9 14 - TGTGCCAGCAGCTTAGTGGCAACAGCCTATGGCTACACCTTC CASSLVATAYGYTF
TRBD1 TRBJ1-5 TRBV6-6 15 - TGTGCCAGCAGAACAGGGGCGATCGGCAATCAGCCCCAGCATTTT CASRTGAIGNQPQHF
- TRBJ2-3 TRBV2 15 once TGTGCCAGCAGACTACTCAGCAGCGGCACAGATACGCAGTATTTT CASRLLSSGTDTQYF
- TRBJ1-1 TRBV21-1 11 - TGTGCCCCGGGAGGGGAAACTGAAGCTTTCTTT CAPGGETEAFF
- TRBJ1-1 TRBV14 13 - TGTGCCAGCAGCTGGTCACGGGGTACTGAAGCTTTCTTT CASSWSRGTEAFF
- TRBJ1-4 TRBV18 16 - TGTGCCAGCTCACCGGCTCCGGTCAGGAGGAATGAAAAACTGTTTTTT CASSPAPVRRNEKLFF
- TRBJ1-1 TRBV11-2 15 - TGTGCCAGCAGCTTAGAGTGGAGTACGAACACTGAAGCTTTCTTT CASSLEWSTNTEAFF
- TRBJ1-2 TRBV5-1 17 few TGCGCCAGCAGCCGTACGACCGGGACACAGGACTACTATGGCTACACCTTC CASSRTTGTQDYYGYTF
TRBD2 TRBJ2-7 TRBV28 15 - TGTGCCAGCAGTTTATGGGGGACTAGCGTTGTGGAGCAGTACTTC CASSLWGTSVVEQYF
- TRBJ2-2 TRBV3-1/TRBV3-2 16 once TGTGCCAGCAGCCCCAGGGGGCGCGGGGGTCACGGGGAGCTGTTTTTT CASSPRGRGGHGELFF
- TRBJ2-1 TRBV3-1/TRBV3-2 22 - TGTGCCAGCAGCCAATCAATGGGTGGGGCGGACAATCCTGGATTGCCCTACAATGAGCAGTTCTTC CASSQSMGGADNPGLPYNEQFF
- TRBJ2-3 TRBV5-1 15 once TGCGCCAGCAGCCCGCAACCCACTAGCACAGATACGCAGTATTTT CASSPQPTSTDTQYF
- TRBJ2-1 TRBV24-1 16 - TGTGCCACCAGTGATGGGACACTTGGTGTACACAATGAGCAGTTCTTC CATSDGTLGVHNEQFF
TRBD2 TRBJ2-7 TRBV6-6 14 once TGTGCCAGCAGTGGGACTAGCGGGACTCCCGAGCAGTACTTC CASSGTSGTPEQYF
- TRBJ1-2 TRBV5-1 12 once TGCGCCAGCAGCTTGTACAGGGACGGCTACACCTTC CASSLYRDGYTF
- TRBJ2-3 TRBV5-1 14 - TGCGCCAGCAGCCCCGTGGGAGGCACAGATACGCAGTATTTT CASSPVGGTDTQYF
TRBD1 TRBJ1-5 TRBV28 17 - TGTGCCAGCAGTACCCGGACAGGGGGGTATGGCAATCAGCCCCAGCATTTT CASSTRTGGYGNQPQHF
- TRBJ2-2 TRBV10-3 16 - TGTGCCACCGAATCCTTCGGGACACCTAACACCGGGGAGCTGTTTTTT CATESFGTPNTGELFF
TRBD1 TRBJ1-4 TRBV28 15 - TGTGCCAGCAGTTTTTTCGGGACAGGGAATGAAAAACTGTTTTTT CASSFFGTGNEKLFF
TRBD1 TRBJ2-6 TRBV7-2 15 - TGTGCCAGCAGCTCTAGGACAGGGTTCCCCCACGTCCTGACTTTC CASSSRTGFPHVLTF
TRBD1 TRBJ2-5 TRBV14 16 - TGTGCCAGCAGCCCCATTGGGACAGGGAGAAAAGAGACCCAGTACTTC CASSPIGTGRKETQYF
TRBD1 TRBJ2-7 TRBV27 14 - TGTGCCAGCAGTGCCCGGGACAGGGGGCTCGAGCAGTACTTC CASSARDRGLEQYF
- TRBJ2-1 TRBV12-3/TRBV12-4 10 - TGTGCCAGCAGTTTAAAGGGGATAGTCTTC CASSLKGIVF
- TRBJ1-4 TRBV5-4 16 - TGTGCCAGCAGCAGGGGGGGGGAAGCGGGTAATGAAAAACTGTTTTTT CASSRGGEAGNEKLFF